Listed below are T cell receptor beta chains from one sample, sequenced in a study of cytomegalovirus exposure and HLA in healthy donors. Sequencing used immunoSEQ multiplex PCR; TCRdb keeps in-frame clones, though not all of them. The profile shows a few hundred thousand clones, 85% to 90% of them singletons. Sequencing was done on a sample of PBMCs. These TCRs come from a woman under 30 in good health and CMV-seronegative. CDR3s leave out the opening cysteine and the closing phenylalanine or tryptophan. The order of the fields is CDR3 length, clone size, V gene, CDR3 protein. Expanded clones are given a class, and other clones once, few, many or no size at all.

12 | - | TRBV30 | AWTGGAKDTEAF
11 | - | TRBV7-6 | ASSFEGARGYT
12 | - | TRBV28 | ASSSATGDSPLH
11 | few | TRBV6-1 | ASSRQNYNEQF
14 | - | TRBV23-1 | ASSQRGGQGYVGYT
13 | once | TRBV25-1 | ASSDIGGLNTEAF
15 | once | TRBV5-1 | ASSPARDTWSTDTQY
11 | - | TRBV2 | ASQRETGNEQY
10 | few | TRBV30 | AWDRGYTEAF
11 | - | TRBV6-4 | ASSEPAPRGQF
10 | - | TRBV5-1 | ASSLSIETQY
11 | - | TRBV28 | ASSMSSTREQY
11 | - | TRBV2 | ASSRDTQETQY
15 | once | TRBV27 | ASSLSGAEGPYNEQF
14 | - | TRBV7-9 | ASSTSWGQVYNEQF
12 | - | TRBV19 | ACWTGSSNQPQH
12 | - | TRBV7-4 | ASSGQGTSYEQY
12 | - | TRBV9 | ASSGGQPNTEAF
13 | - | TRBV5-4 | ASSLVGTGRETQY
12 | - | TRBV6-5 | ASSYLQTGNTIY
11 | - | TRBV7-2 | ASTTPQGYRYT
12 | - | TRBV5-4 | ASRPDRGGETQY
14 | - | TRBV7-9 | ASSLAQGLSGNTIY
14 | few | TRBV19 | ASSIDDSFISYGYT
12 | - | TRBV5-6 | ASSSTGLAQPQH
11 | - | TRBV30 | AWSRDSGNTIY
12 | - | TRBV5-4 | ASSLQGITGELF
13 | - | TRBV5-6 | ASGAGGPTYNEQF
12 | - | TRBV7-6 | ASSPEGGGGEQY
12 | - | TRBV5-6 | ASRSGDRGHEQY
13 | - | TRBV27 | ASSPKDRVTDTQY
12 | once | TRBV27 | ASSLGQGWSEAF
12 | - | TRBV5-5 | ASTPRTGAYEQY
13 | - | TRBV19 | ASSADRAGANVLT
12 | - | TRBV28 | ASVGRTHNYGYT
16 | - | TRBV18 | ASSRGQGGEYSGYGYT
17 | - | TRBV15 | ATSRVGRLGDTGWPGYT
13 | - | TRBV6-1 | ASSKGGAGNQPQH
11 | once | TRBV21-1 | ASSNGQGNTIY
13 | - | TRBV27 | ASSRLAGGQETQY
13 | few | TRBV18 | ASSPPLEGNYGYT
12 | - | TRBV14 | ASSQDADSYEQY
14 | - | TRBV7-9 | ASSLGTTNMDQPQH
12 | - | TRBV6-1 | ASSERQGESKAF
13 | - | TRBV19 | ASSSLAGPQETQY
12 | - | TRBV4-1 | ASSLAGFNYGYT
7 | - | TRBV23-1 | ASNYEQY
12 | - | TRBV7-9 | ASSLAEISYEQY
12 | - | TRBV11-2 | ASSGRDTLYGYT
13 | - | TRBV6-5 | ASSYQVTGAYEQY
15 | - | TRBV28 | ASSPLPGQGANTEAF
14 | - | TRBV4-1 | ASSQGQGNLGQPQH